The clone carrying this TCR beta chain has only a few counts. Its specificity is unknown. The record originates from a study of T cells after yellow fever vaccination. Conversion of TCR transcripts into cDNA relied on 5'RACE template switching, which added a universal primer site and UMIs. TCRdb analysed the 5' RACE reads with MiXCR anew, one entry per CDR3 protein. The sample includes around 590,000 distinct CDR3 sequences, around 12% seen only once; the top ten take under 15%. General study findings and limits: The booster saw the reappearance of most primary-vaccination clones (approximately 97% CD4, about 90% CD8). Abundant bulk-derived clonotypes could contaminate FACS-sorted repertoires.

CDR1 and CDR2 (germline): KGHSH, LQKENI. The CDR3 extends over 17 amino acids. The junction had 16 bases not matched to a gene; V was cut back by 4 bases and J by 5 bases. V and J are TRBV18 and TRBJ1-1; TRBD1 agrees at 7 bases. The source was PBMCs, collected on the day of the yellow fever booster vaccination. The source is a man aged 25-40 years who received the YFV17D yellow fever vaccine. The CDR3 spells CASSRFEGMVQGTEAFF. DNA of the CDR3: TGTGCCAGCTCACGGTTCGAAGGGATGGTACAGGGGACTGAAGCTTTCTTT.